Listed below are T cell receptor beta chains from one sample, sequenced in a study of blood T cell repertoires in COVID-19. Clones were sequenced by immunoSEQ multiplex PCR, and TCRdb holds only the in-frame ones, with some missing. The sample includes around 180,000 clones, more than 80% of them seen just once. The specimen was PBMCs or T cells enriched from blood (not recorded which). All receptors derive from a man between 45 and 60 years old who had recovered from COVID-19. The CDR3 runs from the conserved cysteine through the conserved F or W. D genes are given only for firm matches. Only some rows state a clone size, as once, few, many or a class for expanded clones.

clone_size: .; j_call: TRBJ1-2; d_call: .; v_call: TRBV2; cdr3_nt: TGTGCCAGCACCAAACAGGGAAACTATGGCTACACCTTC; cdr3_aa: CASTKQGNYGYTF
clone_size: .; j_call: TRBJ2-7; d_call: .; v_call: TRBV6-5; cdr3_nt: TGTGCCAGCAGTTACGATCCGGGAATGAGGTCCTACGAGCAGTACTTC; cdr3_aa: CASSYDPGMRSYEQYF
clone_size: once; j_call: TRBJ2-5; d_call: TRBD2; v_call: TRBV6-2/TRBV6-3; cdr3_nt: TGTGCCAGCAGCCCTCCCTTAGCGGGCCGAGGGGAGACCCAGTACTTC; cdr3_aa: CASSPPLAGRGETQYF
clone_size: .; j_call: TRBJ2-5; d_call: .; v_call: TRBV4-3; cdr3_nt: TGCGCCAGCAGCCAACAACATCGCATCCAAGAGACCCAGTACTTC; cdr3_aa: CASSQQHRIQETQYF
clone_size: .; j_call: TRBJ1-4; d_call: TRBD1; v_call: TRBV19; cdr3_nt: TGTGCCAGTAGCCCGGGGACAGGGTTTAATGAAAAACTGTTTTTT; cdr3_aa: CASSPGTGFNEKLFF
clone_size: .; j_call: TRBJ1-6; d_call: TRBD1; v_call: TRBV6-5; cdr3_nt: TGTGCCAGCGGAGCACACAGGGGGCAAGGGTCACCCCTCCACTTT; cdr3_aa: CASGAHRGQGSPLHF
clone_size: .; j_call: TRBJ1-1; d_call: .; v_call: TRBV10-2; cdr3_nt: TGCGCCAGCAGTACGAGGATGAACACTGAAGCTTTCTTT; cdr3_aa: CASSTRMNTEAFF
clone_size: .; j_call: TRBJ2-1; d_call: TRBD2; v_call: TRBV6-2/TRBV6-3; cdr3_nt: TGTGCCAGCAGTTCCTACGGGCTAGCGGGGGACAATGAGCAGTTCTTC; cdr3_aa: CASSSYGLAGDNEQFF
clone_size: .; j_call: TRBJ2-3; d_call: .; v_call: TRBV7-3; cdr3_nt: TGTGCCAGCAGCGACCGTGGGCGGGGATGGGGTGGTGATACGCAGTATTTT; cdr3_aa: CASSDRGRGWGGDTQYF
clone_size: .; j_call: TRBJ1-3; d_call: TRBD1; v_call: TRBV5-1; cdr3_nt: TGCGCCAGCAGCCAAAGGACAGGGGGCTACGGAAACACCATATATTTT; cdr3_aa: CASSQRTGGYGNTIYF
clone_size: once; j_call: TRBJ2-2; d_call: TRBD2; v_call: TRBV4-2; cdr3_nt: TGTGCCAGCAGCCGCGGGACTAAGAACACCGGGGAGCTGTTTTTT; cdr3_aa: CASSRGTKNTGELFF
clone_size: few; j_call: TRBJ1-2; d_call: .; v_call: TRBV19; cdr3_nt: TGTGCCAGTAGCCCTCTTCGAAGCGAGGGCGATTCTGGCTACACCTTC; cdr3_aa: CASSPLRSEGDSGYTF
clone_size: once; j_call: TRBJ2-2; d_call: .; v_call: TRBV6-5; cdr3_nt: TGTGCCAGCAGTTACTTGGATTCCCCGGGCACCGGGGAGCTGTTTTTT; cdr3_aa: CASSYLDSPGTGELFF
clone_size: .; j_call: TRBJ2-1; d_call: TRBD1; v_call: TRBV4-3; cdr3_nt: TGCGCCAGCAGCCTGGGACAGGGAAATGAGCAGTTCTTC; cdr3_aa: CASSLGQGNEQFF
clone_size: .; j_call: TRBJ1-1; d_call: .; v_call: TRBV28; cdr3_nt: TGTGCCAGCAGATTCGGCGGGGGCACTGAAGCTTTCTTT; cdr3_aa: CASRFGGGTEAFF
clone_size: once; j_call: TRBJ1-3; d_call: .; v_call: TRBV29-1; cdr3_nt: TGCAGTGGGGCCGGCTCTGGAAACACCATATATTTT; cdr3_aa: CSGAGSGNTIYF
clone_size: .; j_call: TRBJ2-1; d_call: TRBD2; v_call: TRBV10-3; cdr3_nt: TGTGCCAGAGAGACGCGGGGGGGCCGGCATGAGCAGTTCTTC; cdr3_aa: CARETRGGRHEQFF
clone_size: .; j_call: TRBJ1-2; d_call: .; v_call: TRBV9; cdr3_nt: TGTGCCAGCAGCGAGACCGGGACTGGGATGGGTTACACCTTC; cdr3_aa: CASSETGTGMGYTF
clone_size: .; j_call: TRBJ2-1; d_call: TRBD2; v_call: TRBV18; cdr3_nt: TGTGCCAGCTCACTTAGCGGGGGGAAGAACAATGAGCAGTTCTTC; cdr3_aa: CASSLSGGKNNEQFF
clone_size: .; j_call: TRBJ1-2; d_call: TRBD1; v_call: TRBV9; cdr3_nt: TGTGCCAGCAGGGGGACAGGAAACTATGGCTACACCTTC; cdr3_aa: CASRGTGNYGYTF
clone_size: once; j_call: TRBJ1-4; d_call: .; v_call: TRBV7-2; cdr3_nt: TGTGCCAGCAGCCGGGCGGGCGCGGCTAATGAAAAACTGTTTTTT; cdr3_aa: CASSRAGAANEKLFF
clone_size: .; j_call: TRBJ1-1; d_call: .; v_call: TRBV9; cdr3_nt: TGTGCCAGCAGCGTAGGGTCATGGCAGGGGAGTCCTGAAGCTTTCTTT; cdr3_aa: CASSVGSWQGSPEAFF